This paragraph reports one T cell receptor (beta chain). The CDR3 spans 15 residues. The V and J ends lost 0 bases and 4 bases respectively, with 13 bases between them. Germline CDR1 GTSNPN, CDR2 SVGIG (reference sequence). The record originates from a study of shared clonotypes between healthy human individuals. Produced via immunoSEQ multiplex PCR; TCRdb's table is partial and in-frame only. Found here are over a million clones, 95% to 97% of them singletons; the top ten hold approximately 1.2%. The receptor comes from a man in his thirties or forties in good health. V gene TRBV30 combines with J gene TRBJ2-1; D unresolved. The sequenced material came from naive CD4+ T cells sorted from blood. Subset here: CD45RA+ positively selected. The CDR3 reads CAWSVSVAGYNEQFF. CDR3 nucleotides: TGTGCCTGGAGTGTATCCGTAGCTGGTTACAATGAGCAGTTCTTC.